This TCR beta chain was recorded in a study of T cell responses to AZD1222 COVID-19 vaccine. Study findings and constraints: As reported, nearly half of all spike-specific TCRs target variant regions that are unmutated. White British people made up most donors, females outnumbered males, and clonal diversity was possibly underestimated. Repertoires were collected only later (after the peak T cell response had occurred).

About this clone itself: Its antigen is currently unknown.

Trimming removed 5 bases at V and 2 bases at J, with 12 bases between. The germline V gene has CDR1 SNHLY and CDR2 FYNNEI. The CDR3 is 14 residues long. Profiling relied on immunoSEQ multiplex PCR, and the TCRdb table lists in-frame clones only, not all of them. The sample lists about 130,000 clones; approximately 85% were seen once. The chain is built from TRBV2 and TRBJ1-1, with D tentatively TRBD1 (6 bases). The receptor comes from an adult who received the AZD1222 COVID-19 vaccine. The source was peripheral blood, collected 28 days after the second AZD1222 dose. CDR3 bases: TGTGCCAGCAGTTCGGGACATAGCAACACTGAAGCTTTCTTT. Its translation: CASSSGHSNTEAFF.